This T cell receptor (beta chain) was observed in a study of cytomegalovirus exposure and HLA in healthy donors. Sequencing was performed with immunoSEQ multiplex PCR; in TCRdb, only in-frame clones are kept and a portion is missing. This table has 300,000 to 400,000 clones, 88% appearing once. CDR1 is SGHRS and CDR2 is YFSETQ in the germline V gene. There are 17 residues in the CDR3. Trimming took 0 bases from V and 5 from J; bases not matched to a gene: 11. The receptor comes from a man aged 25-40 years in good health and CMV-seronegative. The source material was PBMCs. V is TRBV5-1 and J is TRBJ1-2; TRBD1 matches at 9 bases. CDR3 in amino acids: CASSLEGTGNFFYGYTF. As DNA, the CDR3 is TGCGCCAGCAGCTTGGAGGGGACAGGGAATTTTTTTTATGGCTACACCTTC.